The sample holds many counts of the clone carrying this TCR beta chain. Its antigen is as yet unknown. The germline gives CDR1 DFQATT, CDR2 SNEGSKA (reference sequence). Trimming removed 3 bases from V and 3 bases from J; junction bases left unmatched: 10. The CDR3 totals 16 residues. Unique molecular identifiers featured in how the TCRbeta library was prepared. TCRdb reprocessed the PCR reads with MiXCR, giving one entry per CDR3 protein. The data contain over 450,000 distinct CDR3 sequences, 10% to 13% of them singletons. These data are taken from a study of T-cell reconstitution after alpha-beta-depleted transplantation in children. Study-level points and caveats: In patients about two months after transplant, alpha-beta T cells reportedly arose from several hundred expanded graft clones. Newly produced T cells mostly provided counts and TCRbeta diversity after one year, as hyperexpanded clones declined.

The sequence was collected from a child aged 2-15 years with inherited bone marrow failure, due to receive a stem cell transplant. The gene calls are TRBV20-1 and TRBJ1-5, with 8 bases lining up with TRBD1. Specimen: PBMCs, collected before TCRalphabeta/CD19-depleted stem cell transplant. CDR3 in amino acids: CSASPPGDRINQPQHF. CDR3 sequence (DNA): TGCAGTGCTAGCCCCCCCGGGGACAGGATCAATCAGCCCCAGCATTTT.